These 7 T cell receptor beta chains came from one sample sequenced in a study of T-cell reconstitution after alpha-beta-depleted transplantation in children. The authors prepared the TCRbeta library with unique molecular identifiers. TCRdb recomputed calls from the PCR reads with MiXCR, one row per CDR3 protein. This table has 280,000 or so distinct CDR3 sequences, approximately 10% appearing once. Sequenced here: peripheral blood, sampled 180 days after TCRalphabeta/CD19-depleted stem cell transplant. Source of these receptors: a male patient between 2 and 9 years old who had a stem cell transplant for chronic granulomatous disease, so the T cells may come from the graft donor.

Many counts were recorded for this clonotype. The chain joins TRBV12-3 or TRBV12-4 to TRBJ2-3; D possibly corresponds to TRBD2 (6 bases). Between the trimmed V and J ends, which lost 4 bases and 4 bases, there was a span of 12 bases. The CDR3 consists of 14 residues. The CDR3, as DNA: TGTGCCAGCAGTTCCGGGAGAGGCCCAGATACGCAGTATTTT. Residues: CASSSGRGPDTQYF.

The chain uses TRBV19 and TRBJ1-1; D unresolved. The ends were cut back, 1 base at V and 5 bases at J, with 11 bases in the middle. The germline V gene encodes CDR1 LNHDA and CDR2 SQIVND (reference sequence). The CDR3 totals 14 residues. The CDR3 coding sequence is TGTGCCAGTAGTATAGGGACCTGGAGGACTGAAGCTTTCTTT. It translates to CASSIGTWRTEAFF.

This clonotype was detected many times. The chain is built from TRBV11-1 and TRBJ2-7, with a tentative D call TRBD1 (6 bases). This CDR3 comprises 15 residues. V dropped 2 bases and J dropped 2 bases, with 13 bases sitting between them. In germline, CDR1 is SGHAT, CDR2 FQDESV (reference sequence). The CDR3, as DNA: TGTGCCAGCAGCTTACAAACAGGGTCGCCCTACGAGCAGTACTTC. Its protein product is CASSLQTGSPYEQYF.

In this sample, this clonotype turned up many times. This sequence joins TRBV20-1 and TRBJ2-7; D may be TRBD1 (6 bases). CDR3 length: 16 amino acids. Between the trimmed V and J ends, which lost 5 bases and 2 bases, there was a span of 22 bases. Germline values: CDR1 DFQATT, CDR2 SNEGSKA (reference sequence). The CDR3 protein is CSARTPRGPTTYEQYF. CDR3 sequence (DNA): TGCAGTGCTCGCACCCCCAGGGGACCCACCACCTACGAGCAGTACTTC.

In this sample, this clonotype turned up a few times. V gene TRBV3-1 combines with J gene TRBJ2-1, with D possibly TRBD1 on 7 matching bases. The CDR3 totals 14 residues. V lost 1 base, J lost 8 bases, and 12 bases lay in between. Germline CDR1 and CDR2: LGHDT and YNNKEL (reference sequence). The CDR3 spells CASSQGQGGDEQFF. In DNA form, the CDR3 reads TGTGCCAGCAGCCAAGGACAGGGAGGTGATGAGCAGTTCTTC.

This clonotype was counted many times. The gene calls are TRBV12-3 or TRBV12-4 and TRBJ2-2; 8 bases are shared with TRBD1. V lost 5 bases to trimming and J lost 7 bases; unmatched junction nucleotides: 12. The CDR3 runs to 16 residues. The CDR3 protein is CASSPHRGQAVGELFF. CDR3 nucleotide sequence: TGTGCCAGCAGTCCGCACAGGGGACAGGCTGTCGGGGAGCTGTTTTTT.

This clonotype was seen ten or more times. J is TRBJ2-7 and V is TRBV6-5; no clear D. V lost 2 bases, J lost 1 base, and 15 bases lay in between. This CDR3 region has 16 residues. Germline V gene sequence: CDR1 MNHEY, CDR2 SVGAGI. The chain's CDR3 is CASSYTRAHGSYEQYF. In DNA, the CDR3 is TGTGCCAGCAGTTACACCCGGGCCCACGGATCCTACGAGCAGTACTTC.